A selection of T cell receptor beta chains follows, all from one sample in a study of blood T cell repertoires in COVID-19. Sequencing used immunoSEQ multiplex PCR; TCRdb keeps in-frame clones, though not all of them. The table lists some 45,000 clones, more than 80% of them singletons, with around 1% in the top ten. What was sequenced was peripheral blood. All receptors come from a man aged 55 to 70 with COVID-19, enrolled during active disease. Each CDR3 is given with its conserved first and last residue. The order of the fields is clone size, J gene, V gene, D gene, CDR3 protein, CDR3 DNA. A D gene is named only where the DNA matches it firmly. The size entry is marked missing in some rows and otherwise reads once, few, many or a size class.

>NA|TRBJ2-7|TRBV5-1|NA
CASSLELSSYEQYF
TGCGCCAGCAGCTTGGAACTAAGCTCCTACGAGCAGTACTTC
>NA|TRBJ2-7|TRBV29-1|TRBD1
CSVEDGTGQSYEQYF
TGCAGCGTTGAAGACGGGACAGGGCAATCCTACGAGCAGTACTTC
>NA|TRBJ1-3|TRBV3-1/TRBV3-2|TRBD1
CASSQQGARGNTIYF
TGTGCCAGCAGCCAACAGGGGGCGAGGGGAAACACCATATATTTT
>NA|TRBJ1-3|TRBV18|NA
CASSPIDRPAGNTIYF
TGTGCCAGCTCACCAATCGACAGACCGGCTGGAAACACCATATATTTT
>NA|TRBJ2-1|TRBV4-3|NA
CASSQGGKDGDNEQFF
TGCGCCAGCAGCCAAGGAGGAAAGGATGGAGACAATGAGCAGTTCTTC
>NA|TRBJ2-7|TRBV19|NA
CASSTSSGPYEQYF
TGTGCCAGTAGTACGTCGTCAGGTCCCTACGAGCAGTACTTC
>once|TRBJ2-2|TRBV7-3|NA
CASSPLLRSSGELFF
TGTGCCAGCAGCCCACTCCTCCGATCATCCGGGGAGCTGTTTTTT
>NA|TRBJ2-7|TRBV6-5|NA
CASTTGIGEQYF
TGTGCCAGCACTACAGGGATCGGCGAGCAGTACTTC
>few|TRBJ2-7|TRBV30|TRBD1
CAWSENTGQTYEQYF
TGTGCCTGGAGTGAGAATACGGGACAGACCTACGAGCAGTACTTC
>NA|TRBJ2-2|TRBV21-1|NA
CASSHPIRDRVSLRNTGELFF
TGTGCCAGCAGCCACCCAATCCGGGACAGGGTCTCTCTCAGGAACACCGGGGAGCTGTTTTTT
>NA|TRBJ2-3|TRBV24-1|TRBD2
CATSDRGGSVTDTQYF
TGTGCCACCAGTGATCGAGGCGGGAGTGTCACAGATACGCAGTATTTT
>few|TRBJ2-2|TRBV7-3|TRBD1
CASSPGTANTGELFF
TGTGCCAGCAGCCCGGGGACAGCGAACACCGGGGAGCTGTTTTTT
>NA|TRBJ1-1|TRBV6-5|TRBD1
CASRRQGQRNTEAFF
TGTGCCAGCAGGCGGCAGGGACAGCGGAACACTGAAGCTTTCTTT
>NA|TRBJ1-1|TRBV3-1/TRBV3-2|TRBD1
CASSQDRDRGAFF
TGTGCCAGCAGCCAAGATCGGGACAGGGGAGCTTTCTTT
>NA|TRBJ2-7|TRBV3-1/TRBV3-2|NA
CASSQVREQYF
TGTGCCAGCAGCCAAGTGCGGGAGCAGTACTTC
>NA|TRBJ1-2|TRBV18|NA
CASSRLRTKDTGSAYGYTF
TGTGCCAGCTCAAGGCTTCGAACGAAGGATACAGGGTCGGCATATGGCTACACCTTC
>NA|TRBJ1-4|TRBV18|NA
CASSLQSFGQSTNEKLFF
TGTGCCAGCTCACTCCAATCATTCGGACAGTCAACTAATGAAAAACTGTTTTTT
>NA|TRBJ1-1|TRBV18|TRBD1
CASSRDRVTTEAFF
TGTGCCAGCTCGCGGGACAGGGTGACTACTGAAGCTTTCTTT
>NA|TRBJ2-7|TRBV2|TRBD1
CASNGQGSSDEQYF
TGTGCCAGCAACGGACAGGGGAGTTCGGACGAGCAGTACTTC
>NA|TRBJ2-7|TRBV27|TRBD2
CASSHTSSGSYEQYF
TGTGCCAGCAGTCACACGTCTAGCGGGAGTTACGAGCAGTACTTC
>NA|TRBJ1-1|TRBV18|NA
CASSLGTRSLNTEAFF
TGTGCCAGCTCACTCGGGACAAGAAGCTTGAACACTGAAGCTTTCTTT
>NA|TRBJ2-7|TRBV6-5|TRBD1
CASSPRDRYYEQYF
TGTGCCAGCAGTCCCCGGGACAGGTACTACGAGCAGTACTTC
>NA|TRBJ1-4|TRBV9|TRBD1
CASSVGTGRTNEKLFF
TGTGCCAGCAGCGTAGGGACAGGGAGGACGAATGAAAAACTGTTTTTT
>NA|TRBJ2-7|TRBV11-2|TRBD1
CASSHGTGKAYEQYF
TGTGCCAGCAGCCACGGGACAGGAAAGGCCTACGAGCAGTACTTC
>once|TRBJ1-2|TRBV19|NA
CASSISQAQYGYTF
TGTGCCAGTAGTATTTCGCAGGCCCAATATGGCTACACCTTC
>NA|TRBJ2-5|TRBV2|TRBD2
CASSEASGRETQYF
TGTGCCAGCAGTGAGGCCAGCGGGAGAGAGACCCAGTACTTC
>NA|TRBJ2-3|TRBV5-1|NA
CASSLYGGYSSTDTQYF
TGCGCCAGCAGCTTGTATGGCGGGTATTCTAGCACAGATACGCAGTATTTT
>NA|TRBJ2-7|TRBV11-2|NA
CASSLVGRAYEQYF
TGTGCCAGCAGCTTAGTGGGCAGAGCCTACGAGCAGTACTTC
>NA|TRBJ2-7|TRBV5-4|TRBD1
CASSPRTGGYSYEQYF
TGTGCCAGCAGCCCCAGGACAGGGGGTTACTCCTACGAGCAGTACTTC
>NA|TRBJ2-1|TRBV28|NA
CASSPQPSSYNEQFF
TGTGCCAGCAGCCCGCAACCGAGCTCCTACAATGAGCAGTTCTTC
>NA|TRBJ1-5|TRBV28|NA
CASMVTNSNQPQHF
TGTGCCAGTATGGTGACTAATAGCAATCAGCCCCAGCATTTT
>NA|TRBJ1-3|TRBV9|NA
CASSVDSGILGNTIYF
TGTGCCAGCAGCGTAGACTCAGGGATCTTGGGAAACACCATATATTTT
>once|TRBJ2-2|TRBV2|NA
CASSENSGYTGELFF
TGTGCCAGCAGTGAGAACTCGGGTTATACCGGGGAGCTGTTTTTT
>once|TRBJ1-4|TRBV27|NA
CASSLSGGGEKLFF
TGTGCCAGCAGTTTATCTGGGGGCGGTGAAAAACTGTTTTTT
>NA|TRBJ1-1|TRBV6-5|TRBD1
CASSSLGQGANTEAFF
TGTGCCAGCAGTTCGCTCGGACAGGGGGCGAACACTGAAGCTTTCTTT
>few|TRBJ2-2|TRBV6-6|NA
CASSYLGELFF
TGTGCCAGCAGTTACCTCGGGGAGCTGTTTTTT
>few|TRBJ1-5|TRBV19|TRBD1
CASRERTGGLQPQHF
TGTGCCAGTAGGGAGAGGACAGGGGGATTACAGCCCCAGCATTTT
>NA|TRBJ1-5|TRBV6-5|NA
CASSYWDSEADQPQHF
TGTGCCAGCAGTTACTGGGACTCGGAGGCGGATCAGCCCCAGCATTTT
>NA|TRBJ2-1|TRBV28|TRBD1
CASNTYILWTGGKRNEQFF
TGTGCCAGCAACACTTACATACTCTGGACAGGGGGAAAGAGAAATGAGCAGTTCTTC
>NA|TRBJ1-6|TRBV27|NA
CASKDRLSSPLHF
TGTGCCAGCAAGGACAGATTGTCCTCACCCCTCCACTTT
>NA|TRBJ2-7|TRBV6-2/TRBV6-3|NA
CASSYLGAEQYF
TGTGCCAGCAGTTACTTGGGCGCCGAGCAGTACTTC
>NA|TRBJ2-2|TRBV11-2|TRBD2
CASSLGSSGSRTGELFF
TGTGCCAGCAGCTTAGGCTCTAGCGGGAGTCGAACCGGGGAGCTGTTTTTT
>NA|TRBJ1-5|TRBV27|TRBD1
CASSWTGDQPQHF
TGTGCCAGCAGTTGGACAGGGGATCAGCCCCAGCATTTT
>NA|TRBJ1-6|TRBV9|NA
CASSVRPVDTSYNSPLHF
TGTGCCAGCAGCGTCAGACCCGTGGACACCTCCTATAATTCACCCCTCCACTTT
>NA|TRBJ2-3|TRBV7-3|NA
CASSPGHNTDTQYF
TGTGCCAGCAGCCCTGGACACAACACAGATACGCAGTATTTT
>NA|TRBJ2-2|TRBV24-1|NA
CATSETGLGNTGELFF
TGTGCCACCAGTGAAACAGGGTTAGGGAACACCGGGGAGCTGTTTTTT
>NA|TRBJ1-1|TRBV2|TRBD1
CAISSSQGSTEAFF
TGTGCCATTTCATCATCACAGGGGAGCACTGAAGCTTTCTTT
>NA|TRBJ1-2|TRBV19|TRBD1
CASTPWDRGPYGYTF
TGTGCCAGTACCCCGTGGGACAGGGGGCCCTATGGCTACACCTTC
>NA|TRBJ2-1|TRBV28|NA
CASTQARGNEQFF
TGTGCCAGCACCCAGGCCAGGGGCAATGAGCAGTTCTTC
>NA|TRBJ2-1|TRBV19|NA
CASSPGSLPVNEQFF
TGTGCCAGTAGCCCCGGGAGCCTGCCAGTGAATGAGCAGTTCTTC
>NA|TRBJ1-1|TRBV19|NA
CASSSQTNTEAFF
TGTGCCAGTAGTTCACAGACAAACACTGAAGCTTTCTTT
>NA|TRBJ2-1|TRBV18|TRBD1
CASSLDRAHNEQFF
TGTGCCAGCTCACTTGACAGGGCCCACAATGAGCAGTTCTTC
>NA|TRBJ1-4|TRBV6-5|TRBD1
CASSYRTGHNEKLFF
TGTGCCAGCAGTTACAGGACAGGCCATAATGAAAAACTGTTTTTT